This section outlines one TCR beta chain sequence together with its context. Its matching antigen is unknown. It was version v3.0 of the immunoSEQ assay that was run at survey level. Method: immunoSEQ multiplex PCR; TCRdb's copy keeps in-frame clones and lacks some. The sample carries 31,000 or so clones, 96% recorded once. These data belong to a study of long-term antiretroviral therapy in people with HIV. Study-level points and caveats: Increased diversity was seen after ART, yet it remained lower than in transplant donor controls. Blood was collected between the mid-2000s and the late 2010s, possibly under older ART regimens.

The CDR3 runs to 14 residues. The V and J ends lost 0 bases and 6 bases respectively, with 12 bases between them. Germline loops: CDR1 SGHRS, CDR2 YFSETQ. The sequences come from unsorted PBMCs, collected 6.6 years after starting antiretroviral therapy. The chain uses TRBV5-1 and TRBJ1-1; no clear D gene. The clonotype was recovered from a man younger than 45 with HIV. The CDR3 bases are TGCGCCAGCAGCTTGGACTTGTCGGCCCCTGAAGCTTTCTTT. It translates to CASSLDLSAPEAFF.